Each of the 12 T cell receptor beta chains below was sequenced from the same sample in a study of blood T cell repertoires in COVID-19. The table came from immunoSEQ multiplex PCR; TCRdb's copy has only in-frame clones and leaves some out. This sample carries more than 45,000 clones, less than 95% of them seen once, and the ten largest clones take 3% to 3.5%. The sequenced material came from peripheral blood. Every receptor here comes from a human donor in a cohort sampled during active COVID-19.

The chain links TRBV6-4 to TRBJ1-1; D uncertain. The CDR3 extends over 14 amino acids. V lost 4 bases and J lost 1, with 10 bases in between. CDR1 MRHNA and CDR2 SNTAGT come from the germline V gene. The CDR3 sequence is CASSVTESNTEAFF. The CDR3 DNA reads as TGTGCCAGCAGTGTTACAGAATCGAACACTGAAGCTTTCTTT.

This clone was picked up one time. The V call is TRBV5-1, the J call TRBJ2-2, with 10 positions matching TRBD1. There are 17 residues in the CDR3. V shed 3 bases, J shed 4 bases, and the junction held 9 bases outside the gene matches. Germline-derived CDR1 and CDR2 are SGHRS and YFSETQ. As DNA, the CDR3 is TGCGCCAGCAGCTCCCCCGGGACAGGGGCAACCACCGGGGAGCTGTTTTTT. Its protein is CASSSPGTGATTGELFF.

The chain has TRBV2 and TRBJ1-3; D unclear. CDR3 length: 12 amino acids. Looked up from germline, CDR1 is SNHLY and CDR2 is FYNNEI. The V and J ends lost 3 bases and 3 bases respectively, with 3 bases between them. The CDR3 region has the DNA TGTGCCAGCAGTGATAATGGAAACACCATATATTTT. Translated, it gives CASSDNGNTIYF. Looking up the rest from reference TRBV2 and TRBJ1-3 gives the full variable domain: EPEVTQTPSHQVTQMGQEVILRCVPISNHLYFYWYRQILGQKVEFLVSFYNNEISEKSEIFDDQFSVERPDGSNFTLKIRSTKLEDSAMYFCASSDNGNTIYFGEGSWLTVV.

This rearrangement joins TRBV7-9 to TRBJ1-5; 7 nucleotides agree with TRBD1. The CDR3 totals 14 residues. J was trimmed by 7 bases and V by 1 base; bases with no gene match: 4. The germline V gene has CDR1 SEHNR and CDR2 FQNEAQ (reference sequence). The CDR3, as DNA: TGTGCCAGCAGCTTAGGAGGGGGCGGGCAGCCCCAGCATTTT. Translating gives CASSLGGGGQPQHF.

The rearrangement links TRBV6-2 or TRBV6-3 to TRBJ1-1; D perhaps matches TRBD1 (5 bases). Germline V gives CDR1 MNHEY, CDR2 SVGEGT. The CDR3 sequence is 15 residues long. Trimming shortened V by 4 bases and J by 5 bases, and 17 bases separated the two germline ends. CDR3 residues: CASSSPGRGLTEAFF. CDR3 DNA sequence: TGTGCCAGCAGTTCCCCGGGGAGGGGTTTGACTGAAGCTTTCTTT.

This sequence joins TRBV7-2 and TRBJ1-3; D might be TRBD1 (5 bases). Germline values: CDR1 SGHTA, CDR2 FQGNSA. The ends were cut back, 3 bases at V and 4 bases at J, with 10 bases in the middle. This CDR3 is 14 amino acids long. The CDR3 sequence is CASSLQGSGNTIYF. Here the CDR3 DNA reads TGTGCCAGCAGCTTGCAGGGATCCGGAAACACCATATATTTT.

The chain links TRBV15 to TRBJ1-1; the match to TRBD1 covers 7 bases. V dropped 2 bases and J dropped 1; count of bases not matched to a gene: 7. The germline CDR1 and CDR2 sequences are LNHNV and YYDKDF (reference sequence). The length of the CDR3 is 16 residues. The CDR3 spells CATSRRTGRGNTEAFF. Here the CDR3 DNA reads TGTGCCACCAGCAGACGGACAGGAAGAGGGAACACTGAAGCTTTCTTT.

The chain joins TRBV19 to TRBJ2-1; TRBD1 aligns across 8 bases. From germline, CDR1 is LNHDA and CDR2 SQIVND (reference sequence). Trimming removed 0 bases from V and 1 base from J; junction bases left unmatched: 5. CDR3 size: 17 residues. CDR3 amino acids: CASSIDSRGLSYNEQFF. CDR3 nucleotides: TGTGCCAGTAGTATAGATTCCAGGGGGCTATCCTACAATGAGCAGTTCTTC.

The chain recombines TRBV24-1 with TRBJ1-2; a possible D gene is TRBD1 (5 bases). The germline V and J ends were trimmed by 7 bases and 0 bases, with 8 bases remaining between them. The V gene's germline CDR1 is KGHDR and CDR2 SFDVKD. This CDR3 region has 13 residues. The CDR3 here is CATSSTANYGYTF. The CDR3 DNA sequence: TGTGCCACCAGCTCGACAGCTAACTATGGCTACACCTTC.

A remark on this clone: Other nucleotide sequences in the sample specify the same CDR3. This chain uses TRBV11-2 with TRBJ2-1, with D possibly matching TRBD1 (6 bases). V lost 1 base and J 4 bases, leaving 11 bases between the germline ends. The germline CDR1 and CDR2 sequences are SGHAT and FQNNGV. The CDR3 totals 15 residues. The CDR3 protein is CASSLGPDRYNEQFF. CDR3 nucleotide sequence: TGTGCCAGCAGCTTAGGGCCTGACAGGTACAATGAGCAGTTCTTC.

The gene calls are TRBV5-4 and TRBJ2-2, with 9 nucleotides matching TRBD1. CDR1 SGHNT and CDR2 YYREEE come from the germline V gene (reference sequence). The CDR3 sequence is 15 residues long. The V segment lost 4 bases and the J segment 9 bases; nucleotides outside the gene matches: 10. CDR3 nucleotides: TGTGCCAGCAGCACCAAGGGGACAGGGAGTAGGGAGCTGTTTTTT. Translation: CASSTKGTGSRELFF.

The J gene is TRBJ1-1, the V gene TRBV21-1; the table's D call, TRBD1, has no DNA check behind it. TRBV21-1 is marked as a pseudogene. The CDR3 length is 17 residues. CDR3 DNA: TGTGCCAGCAGTCATACAGGGGGCGACGGGTGGGGCACTGAAGCTTTCTTT. Protein: CASSHTGGDGWGTEAFF.